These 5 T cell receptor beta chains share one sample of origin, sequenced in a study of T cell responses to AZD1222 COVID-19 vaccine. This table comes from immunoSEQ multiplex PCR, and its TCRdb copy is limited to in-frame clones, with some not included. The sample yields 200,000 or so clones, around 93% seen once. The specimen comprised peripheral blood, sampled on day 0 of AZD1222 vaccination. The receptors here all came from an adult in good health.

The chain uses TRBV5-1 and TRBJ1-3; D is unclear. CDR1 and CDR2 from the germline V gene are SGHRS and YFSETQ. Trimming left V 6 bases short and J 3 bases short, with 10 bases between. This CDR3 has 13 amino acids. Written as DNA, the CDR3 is TGCGCCAGCAAGCTTACGGTTGGAAACACCATATATTTT. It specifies CASKLTVGNTIYF.

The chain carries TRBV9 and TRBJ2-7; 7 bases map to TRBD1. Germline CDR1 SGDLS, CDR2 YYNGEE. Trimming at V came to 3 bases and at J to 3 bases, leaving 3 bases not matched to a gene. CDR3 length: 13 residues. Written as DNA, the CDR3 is TGTGCCAGCAGCGCGGGACAGTACTACGAGCAGTACTTC. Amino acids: CASSAGQYYEQYF.

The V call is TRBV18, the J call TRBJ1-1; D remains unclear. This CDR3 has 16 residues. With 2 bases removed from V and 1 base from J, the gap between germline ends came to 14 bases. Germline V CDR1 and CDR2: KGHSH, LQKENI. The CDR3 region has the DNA TGTGCCAGCTCACCAGTCAGCGGCACTCCGAACACTGAAGCTTTCTTT. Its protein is CASSPVSGTPNTEAFF.

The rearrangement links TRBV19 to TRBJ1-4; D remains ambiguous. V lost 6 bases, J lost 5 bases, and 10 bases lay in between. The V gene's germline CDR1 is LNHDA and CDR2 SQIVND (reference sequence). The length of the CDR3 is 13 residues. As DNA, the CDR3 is TGTGCCAGTAGCGGGGTCAGGAATGAAAAACTGTTTTTT. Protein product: CASSGVRNEKLFF. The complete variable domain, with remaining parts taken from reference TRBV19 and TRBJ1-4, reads DGGITQSPKYLFRKEGQNVTLSCEQNLNHDAMYWYRQDPGQGLRLIYYSQIVNDFQKGDIAEGYSVSREKKESFPLTVTSAQKNPTAFYLCASSGVRNEKLFFGSGTQLSVL.

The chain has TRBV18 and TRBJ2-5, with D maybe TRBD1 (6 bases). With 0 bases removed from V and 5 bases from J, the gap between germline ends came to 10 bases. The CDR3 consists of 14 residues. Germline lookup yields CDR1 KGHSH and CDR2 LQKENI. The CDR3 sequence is CASSPPAGVETQYF. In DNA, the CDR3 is TGTGCCAGCTCACCACCGGCAGGGGTGGAGACCCAGTACTTC.